This T cell receptor (beta chain) was retrieved from a study of blood T cell repertoires in COVID-19. This clone was seen only once. Repertoires were generated with immunoSEQ multiplex PCR, while TCRdb's copy carries only in-frame clones and drops some. In the table there are about 68,000 clones, over 80% of which are singletons. The CDR3 extends over 14 amino acids. The V and J ends lost 3 bases and 11 bases respectively, with 16 bases between them. CDR1 and CDR2 from the germline V gene are KGHDR and SFDVKD. Sequencing used peripheral blood. The chain is built from TRBV24-1 and TRBJ1-5; a possible D gene is TRBD1 (6 bases). The clonotype comes from a human donor in a cohort sampled during active COVID-19. The CDR3 coding sequence is TGTGCCACCAGTGATCTCAGGGGCCAAGGAGCCCAGCATTTT. Translating gives CATSDLRGQGAQHF.